This entry is about one TCR beta chain. What it recognizes is unknown. The data were produced by immunoSEQ multiplex PCR, yet TCRdb's version contains in-frame clones alone and is incomplete. The sample carries about 2,100,000 clones, under 95% recorded once. These data originate in a study of shared clonotypes between healthy human individuals. The study's findings and limits: It was observed that 5% to 6% of naive CD4 clonotypes were shared across four donors.

The naive CD8 population came from CD45RO-negative cells selected for CCR7, without terminally differentiated effector memory CD45RA+ cells. V lost 0 bases and J 5 bases, leaving 12 bases between the germline ends. Germline V lookup: CDR1 SGDLS, CDR2 YYNGEE. The CDR3 totals 15 residues. This receptor was obtained from a man younger than 35 in good health. Some clones in this sample may be carry-over from other donors' samples. V gene TRBV9 combines with J gene TRBJ2-1; the D is unclear. The sequencing sample was made of naive CD8+ T cells from PBMCs. This CDR3 is CASSVDGNPHNEQFF. For the CDR3, the DNA is TGTGCCAGCAGCGTAGATGGCAACCCACACAATGAGCAGTTCTTC.